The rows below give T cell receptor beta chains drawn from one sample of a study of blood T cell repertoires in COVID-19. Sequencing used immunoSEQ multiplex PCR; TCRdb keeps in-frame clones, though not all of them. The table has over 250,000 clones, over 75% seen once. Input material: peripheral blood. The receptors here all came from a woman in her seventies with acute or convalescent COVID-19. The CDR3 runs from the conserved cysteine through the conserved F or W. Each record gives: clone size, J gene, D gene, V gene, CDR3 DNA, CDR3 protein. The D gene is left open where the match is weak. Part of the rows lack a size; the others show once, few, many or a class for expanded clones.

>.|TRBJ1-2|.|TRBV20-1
TGCAGTGCTAGTTACACAGGGTCTGGCTACACCTTC
CSASYTGSGYTF
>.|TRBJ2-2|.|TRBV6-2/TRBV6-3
TGTGCCAGCAGTTACAGCCGGTTGTCGGGTACCGGGGAGCTGTTTTTT
CASSYSRLSGTGELFF
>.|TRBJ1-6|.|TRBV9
TGTGCCAGCAGCGTAGCGGCGGCGGCGGGTTCACCCCTCCACTTT
CASSVAAAAGSPLHF
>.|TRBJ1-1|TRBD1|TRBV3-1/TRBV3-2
TGTGCCAGCAGCCCGGACAGGGTGACTGAAGCTTTCTTT
CASSPDRVTEAFF
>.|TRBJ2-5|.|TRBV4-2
TGTGCCAGCAGATCTGACAGGGGAGGGGAGACCCAGTACTTC
CASRSDRGGETQYF
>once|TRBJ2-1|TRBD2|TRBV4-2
TGTGCCAGCAGCGCCTCCCGGGGAGCGGGGGGGCCGGGTGGTGAGCAGTTCTTC
CASSASRGAGGPGGEQFF
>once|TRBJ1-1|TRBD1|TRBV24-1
TGTGCCACCAGTGATCCGCAGGGGGGAGCCTCTGAAGCTTTCTTT
CATSDPQGGASEAFF
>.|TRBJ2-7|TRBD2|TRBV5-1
TGCGCCAGCAGCCCTGGGACTAGCGGGGGGGACTCCTACGAGCAGTACTTC
CASSPGTSGGDSYEQYF
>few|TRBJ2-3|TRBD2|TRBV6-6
TGTGCCAGCGTGCCGGGGGGGAGCACAGATACGCAGTATTTT
CASVPGGSTDTQYF
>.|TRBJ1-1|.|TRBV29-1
TGCAGCGTTATGACAGCGACCCAGAGGAACACTGAAGCTTTCTTT
CSVMTATQRNTEAFF
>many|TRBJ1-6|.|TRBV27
TGTGCCAGCAGACTACAGGGATCACCCCTCCACTTT
CASRLQGSPLHF
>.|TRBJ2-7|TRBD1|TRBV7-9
TGTGCCAGCAGCTTAGTAGGGGGCCTGAACTCCTACGAGCAGTACTTC
CASSLVGGLNSYEQYF
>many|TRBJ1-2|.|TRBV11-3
TGTGCCAGCAGCTGTGGACAGCCTCCTGAGTTTAATGGCTACACCTTC
CASSCGQPPEFNGYTF
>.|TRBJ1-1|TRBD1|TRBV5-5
TGTGCCAGCAGCTTCGGGACAGTCACTGAAGCTTTCTTT
CASSFGTVTEAFF
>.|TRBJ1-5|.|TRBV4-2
TGTGCCAGCAGCCAAGATCGACAGCCTGAGAATCAGCCCCAGCATTTT
CASSQDRQPENQPQHF
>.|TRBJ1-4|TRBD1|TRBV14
TGTGCCAGCAGCCGTTCCCAGGGACAGCCTAATGAAAAACTGTTTTTT
CASSRSQGQPNEKLFF
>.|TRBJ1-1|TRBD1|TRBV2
TGTGCCAGCAGTGAGGAGGGGGCAGGGAACACTGAAGCTTTCTTT
CASSEEGAGNTEAFF
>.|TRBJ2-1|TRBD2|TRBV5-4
TGTGCCAGCAGCTCGATAGCGGGGAGCTCCTACAATGAGCAGTTCTTC
CASSSIAGSSYNEQFF
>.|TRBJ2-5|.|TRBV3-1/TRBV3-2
TGTGCCAGCAGCTTCGGACAGAACCAAGAGACCCAGTACTTC
CASSFGQNQETQYF
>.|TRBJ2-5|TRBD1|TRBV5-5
TGTGCCAGCAGCTGGGGCGCGGACAGGGGAAAAGAGACCCAGTACTTC
CASSWGADRGKETQYF
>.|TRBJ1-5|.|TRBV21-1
TGTGCCAGCAGCAAAGAAGGGGGCGGGGCCCCTAAGAGCAATCAGCCCCAGCATTTT
CASSKEGGGAPKSNQPQHF
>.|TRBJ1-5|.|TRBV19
TGTGCCAGTAGTAGGGGGGGCCAGCCCCAGCATTTT
CASSRGGQPQHF
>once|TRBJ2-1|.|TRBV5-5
TGTGCCAGCAGCAACCCTGTAGGGGGAAGGTACAATGAGCAGTTCTTC
CASSNPVGGRYNEQFF
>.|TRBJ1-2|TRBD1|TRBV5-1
TGCGCCAGCAGCCGGGACAGGCCTAACTCTCGGGGCTACACCTTC
CASSRDRPNSRGYTF
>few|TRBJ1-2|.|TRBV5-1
TGCGCCAGCAGCTTGGGACAGAGGATTTCTAACTATGGCTACACCTTC
CASSLGQRISNYGYTF
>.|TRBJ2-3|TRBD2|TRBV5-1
TGCGCCAGCAGCATTTTACTAGCGGACACAGATACGCAGTATTTT
CASSILLADTDTQYF
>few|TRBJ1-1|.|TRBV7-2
TGTGCCAGCAGCCAGACAGTCAAGAACACTGAAGCTTTCTTT
CASSQTVKNTEAFF
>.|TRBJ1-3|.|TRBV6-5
TGTGCCAGCAGTCTTCTCGGGGGGCCGGCGGCATATTTT
CASSLLGGPAAYF
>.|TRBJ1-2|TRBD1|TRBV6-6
TGTGCCAGCAGTTACGTGGGACAGGGTGATGGCTACACCTTC
CASSYVGQGDGYTF
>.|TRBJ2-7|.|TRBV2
TGTGCCAGCAGCGGCACGGAGGCGGGAGAGCAGTACTTC
CASSGTEAGEQYF
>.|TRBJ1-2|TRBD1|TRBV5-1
TGCGCCAGCAGCTGGGGCCGGGACAGGTATTCCCTAGATGGCTACACCTTC
CASSWGRDRYSLDGYTF
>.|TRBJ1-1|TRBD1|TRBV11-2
TGTGCCAGCAGGCGTAACAGGGGGCGAGCTTTCTTT
CASRRNRGRAFF
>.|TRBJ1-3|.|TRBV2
TGTGCCAGCAGGGTACGGTCCCGGGTTAGTGGAAACACCATATATTTT
CASRVRSRVSGNTIYF
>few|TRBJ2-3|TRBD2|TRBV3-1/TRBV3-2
TGTGCCAGCAGCCAAGGACTAGCGGGGGGCACAGATACGCAGTATTTT
CASSQGLAGGTDTQYF
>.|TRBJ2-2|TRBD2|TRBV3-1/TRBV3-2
TGTGCCAGCAGACCGGGACTAGCGAACACCGGGGAGCTGTTTTTT
CASRPGLANTGELFF
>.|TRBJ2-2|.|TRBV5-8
TGTGCCAGCAGCTTGGCCAACGGGAACGGGGAGCTGTTTTTT
CASSLANGNGELFF
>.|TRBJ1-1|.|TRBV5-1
TGCGCCAGCACCGACAGCATGAACACTGAAGCTTTCTTT
CASTDSMNTEAFF
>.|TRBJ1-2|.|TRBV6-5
TGTGCCAGCAGTTACTCCAAGTCGGCGGGAGGCTACACCTTC
CASSYSKSAGGYTF
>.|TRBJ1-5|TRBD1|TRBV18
TGTGCCAGCTCACCAGGGACAGGGGAACAGCCCCAGCATTTT
CASSPGTGEQPQHF
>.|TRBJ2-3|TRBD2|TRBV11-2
TGTGCCAGCAGCTATATTAGCGGGGGGACCACAGATACGCAGTATTTT
CASSYISGGTTDTQYF
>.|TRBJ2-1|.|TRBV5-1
TGCGCCAGCAGCACCGGGGACATAGGTATTGAGTTCTTC
CASSTGDIGIEFF
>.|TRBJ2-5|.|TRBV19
TGTGCCAGTAGTGGAGGGTTAGGGAGTGGGACCCAGTACTTC
CASSGGLGSGTQYF